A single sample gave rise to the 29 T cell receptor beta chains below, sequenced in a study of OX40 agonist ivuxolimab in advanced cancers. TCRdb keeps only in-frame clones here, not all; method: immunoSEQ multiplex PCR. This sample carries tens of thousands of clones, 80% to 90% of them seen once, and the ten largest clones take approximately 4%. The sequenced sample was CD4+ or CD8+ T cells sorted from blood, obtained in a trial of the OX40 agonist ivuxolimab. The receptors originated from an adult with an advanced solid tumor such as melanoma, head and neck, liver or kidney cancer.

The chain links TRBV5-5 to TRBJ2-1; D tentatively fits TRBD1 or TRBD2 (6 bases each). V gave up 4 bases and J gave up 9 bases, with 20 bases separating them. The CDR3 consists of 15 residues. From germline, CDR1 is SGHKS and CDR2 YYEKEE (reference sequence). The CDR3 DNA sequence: TGTGCCAGCAGCCCGCGTTTAAGGACAGCGGGTGAGCAGTTCTTC. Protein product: CASSPRLRTAGEQFF. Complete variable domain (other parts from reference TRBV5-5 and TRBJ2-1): DAGVTQSPTHLIKTRGQQVTLRCSPISGHKSVSWYQQVLGQGPQFIFQYYEKEERGRGNFPDRFSARQFPNYSSELNVNALLLGDSALYLCASSPRLRTAGEQFFGPGTRLTVL.

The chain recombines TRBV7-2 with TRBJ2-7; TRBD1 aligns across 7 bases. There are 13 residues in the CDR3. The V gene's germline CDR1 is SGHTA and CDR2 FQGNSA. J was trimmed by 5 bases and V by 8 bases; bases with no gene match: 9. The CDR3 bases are TGTGCCAGCGGTGTTACAGGGGCCCACGAGCAGTACTTC. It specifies CASGVTGAHEQYF. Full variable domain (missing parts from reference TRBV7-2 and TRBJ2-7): GAGVSQSPSNKVTEKGKDVELRCDPISGHTALYWYRQSLGQGLEFLIYFQGNSAPDKSGLPSDRFSAERTGGSVSTLTIQRTQQEDSAVYLCASGVTGAHEQYFGPGTRLTVT.

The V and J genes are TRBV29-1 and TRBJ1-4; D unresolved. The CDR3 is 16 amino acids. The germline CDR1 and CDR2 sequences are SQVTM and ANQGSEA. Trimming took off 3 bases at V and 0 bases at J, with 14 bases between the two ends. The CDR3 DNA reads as TGCAGCGTTGATCTGGGTTCACGATCAACTAATGAAAAACTGTTTTTT. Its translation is CSVDLGSRSTNEKLFF.

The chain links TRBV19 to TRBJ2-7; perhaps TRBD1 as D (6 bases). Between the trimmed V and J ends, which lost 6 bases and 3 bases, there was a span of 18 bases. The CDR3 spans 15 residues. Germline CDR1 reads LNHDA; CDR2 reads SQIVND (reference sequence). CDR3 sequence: CASSPSGVVGYEQYF. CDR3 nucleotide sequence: TGTGCCAGTAGCCCTTCAGGGGTAGTAGGCTACGAGCAGTACTTC.

This CDR3 reads CATSRPGMAQETQYF. CDR3 sequence (DNA): TGTGCCACCAGCAGACCGGGGATGGCTCAAGAGACCCAGTACTTC. The chain carries TRBV15 and TRBJ2-5; TRBD2 might be the D (5 bases). The V gene's germline CDR1 is LNHNV and CDR2 YYDKDF (reference sequence). V lost 2 bases, J lost 2 bases, and 12 bases lay in between. The length of the CDR3 is 15 residues.

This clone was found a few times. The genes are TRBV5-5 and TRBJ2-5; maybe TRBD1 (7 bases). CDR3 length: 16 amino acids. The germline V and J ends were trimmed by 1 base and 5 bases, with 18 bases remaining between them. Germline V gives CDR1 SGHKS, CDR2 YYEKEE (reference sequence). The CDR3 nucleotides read TGTGCCAGCAGCTTGAGCGTCGGGGCAGGGGGGGAGACCCAGTACTTC. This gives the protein CASSLSVGAGGETQYF.

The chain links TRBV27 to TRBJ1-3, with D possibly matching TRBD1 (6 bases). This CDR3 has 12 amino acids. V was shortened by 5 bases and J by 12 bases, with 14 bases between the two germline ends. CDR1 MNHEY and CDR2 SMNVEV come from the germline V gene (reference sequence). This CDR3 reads CASSNPGTHIYF. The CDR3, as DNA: TGTGCCAGCAGTAACCCCGGGACACACATATATTTT.

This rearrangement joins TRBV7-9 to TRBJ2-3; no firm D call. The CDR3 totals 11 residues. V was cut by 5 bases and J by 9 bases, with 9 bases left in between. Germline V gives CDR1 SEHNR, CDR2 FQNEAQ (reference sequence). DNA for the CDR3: TGTGCCAGCAGCCTCACCGGAACGCAGTATTTT. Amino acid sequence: CASSLTGTQYF.

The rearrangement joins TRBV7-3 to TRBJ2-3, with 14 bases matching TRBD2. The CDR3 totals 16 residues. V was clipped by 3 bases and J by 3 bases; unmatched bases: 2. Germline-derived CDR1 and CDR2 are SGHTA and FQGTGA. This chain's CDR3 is CASSLGLAGVTDTQYF. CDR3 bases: TGTGCCAGCAGCTTGGGACTAGCGGGAGTAACAGATACGCAGTATTTT.

Written as DNA, the CDR3 is TGTGCCAGCAGCCCAACCGGGACAGCGATCTATGGCTACACCTTC. Its translation is CASSPTGTAIYGYTF. V usage is TRBV6-5 and J usage is TRBJ1-2, with 7 bases aligning to TRBD1. J gave up 4 bases and V 6 bases, and 11 bases lay outside the gene matches. This CDR3 has 15 amino acids. Per the germline V gene, CDR1 is MNHEY and CDR2 is SVGAGI.

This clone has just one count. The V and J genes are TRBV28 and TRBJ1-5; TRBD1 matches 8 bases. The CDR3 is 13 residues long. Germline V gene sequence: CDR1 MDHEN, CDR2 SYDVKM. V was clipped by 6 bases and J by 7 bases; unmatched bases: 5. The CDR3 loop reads CASSSTGAQPQHF. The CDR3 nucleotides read TGTGCCAGCAGCTCGACAGGGGCCCAGCCCCAGCATTTT.

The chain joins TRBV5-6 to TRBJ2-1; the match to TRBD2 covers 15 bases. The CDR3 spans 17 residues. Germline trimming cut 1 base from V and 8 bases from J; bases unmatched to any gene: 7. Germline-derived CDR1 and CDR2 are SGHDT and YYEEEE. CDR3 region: CASSLSGTSGRYYEQFF. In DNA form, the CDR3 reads TGTGCCAGCAGCTTGTCCGGGACTAGCGGGAGGTATTATGAGCAGTTCTTC.

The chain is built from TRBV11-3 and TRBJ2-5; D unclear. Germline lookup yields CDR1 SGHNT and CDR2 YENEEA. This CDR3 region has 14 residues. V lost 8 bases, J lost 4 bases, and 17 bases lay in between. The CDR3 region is CASSEVLAGETQYF. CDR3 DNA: TGTGCCAGCTCCGAAGTTCTGGCCGGAGAGACCCAGTACTTC.

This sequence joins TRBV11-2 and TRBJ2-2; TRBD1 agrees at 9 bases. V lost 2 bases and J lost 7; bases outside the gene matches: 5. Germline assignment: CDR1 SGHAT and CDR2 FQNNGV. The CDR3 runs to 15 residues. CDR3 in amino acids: CASSLSGTGRGELFF. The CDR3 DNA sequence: TGTGCCAGCAGCTTATCCGGGACAGGGCGCGGGGAGCTGTTTTTT.

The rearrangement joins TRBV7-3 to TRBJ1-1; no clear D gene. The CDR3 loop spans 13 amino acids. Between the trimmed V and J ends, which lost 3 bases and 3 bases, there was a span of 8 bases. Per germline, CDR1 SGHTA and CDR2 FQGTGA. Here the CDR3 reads CASSFSADTEAFF. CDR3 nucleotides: TGTGCCAGCAGCTTCTCCGCCGACACTGAAGCTTTCTTT. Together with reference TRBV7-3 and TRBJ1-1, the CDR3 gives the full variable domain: GAGVSQTPSNKVTEKGKYVELRCDPISGHTALYWYRQSLGQGPEFLIYFQGTGAADDSGLPNDRFFAVRPEGSVSTLKIQRTERGDSAVYLCASSFSADTEAFFGQGTRLTVV.

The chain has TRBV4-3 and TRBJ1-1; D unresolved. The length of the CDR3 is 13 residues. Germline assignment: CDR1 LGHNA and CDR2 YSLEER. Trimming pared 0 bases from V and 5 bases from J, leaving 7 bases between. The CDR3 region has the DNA TGCGCCAGCAGCCAAGAGGGTAAAACTGAAGCTTTCTTT. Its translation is CASSQEGKTEAFF.

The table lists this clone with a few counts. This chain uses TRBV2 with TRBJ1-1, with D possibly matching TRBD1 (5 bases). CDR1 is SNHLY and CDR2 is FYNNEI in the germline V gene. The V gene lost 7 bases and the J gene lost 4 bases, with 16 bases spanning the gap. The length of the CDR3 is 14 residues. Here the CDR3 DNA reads TGTGCCAGCATTCAGGACGGGGCAGGCACTGAAGCTTTCTTT. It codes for CASIQDGAGTEAFF.

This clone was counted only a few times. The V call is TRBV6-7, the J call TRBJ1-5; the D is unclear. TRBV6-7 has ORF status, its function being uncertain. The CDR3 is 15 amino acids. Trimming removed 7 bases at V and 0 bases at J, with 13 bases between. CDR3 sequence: CASTPIGCSNQPQHF. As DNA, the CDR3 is TGTGCCAGCACCCCTATAGGGTGTAGCAATCAGCCCCAGCATTTT.

The CDR3 reads CASRPLAGSSGANVLTF. In nucleotides, the CDR3 is TGTGCCAGCAGACCTCTAGCGGGCAGCTCTGGGGCCAACGTCCTGACTTTC. The chain combines TRBV5-4 with TRBJ2-6, with 8 bases that match TRBD2. The CDR3 covers 17 residues. Trimming at V came to 5 bases and at J to 0 bases, leaving 7 bases not matched to a gene. Germline V gene data show CDR1 as SGHNT and CDR2 as YYREEE (reference sequence).

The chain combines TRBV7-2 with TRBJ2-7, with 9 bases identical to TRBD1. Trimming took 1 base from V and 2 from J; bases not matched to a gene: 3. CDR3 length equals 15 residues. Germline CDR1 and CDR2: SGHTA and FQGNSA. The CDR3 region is CASSLEGQGTYEQYF. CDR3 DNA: TGTGCCAGCAGCTTAGAGGGACAGGGAACCTACGAGCAGTACTTC. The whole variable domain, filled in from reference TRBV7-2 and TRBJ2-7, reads GAGVSQSPSNKVTEKGKDVELRCDPISGHTALYWYRQSLGQGLEFLIYFQGNSAPDKSGLPSDRFSAERTGGSVSTLTIQRTQQEDSAVYLCASSLEGQGTYEQYFGPGTRLTVT.

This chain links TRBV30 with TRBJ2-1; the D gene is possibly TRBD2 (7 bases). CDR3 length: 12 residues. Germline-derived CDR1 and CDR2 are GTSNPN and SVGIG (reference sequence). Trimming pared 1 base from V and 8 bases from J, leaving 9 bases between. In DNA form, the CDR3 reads TGTGCCTGGAGTGCGGGGGGCGATGAGCAGTTCTTC. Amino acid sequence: CAWSAGGDEQFF. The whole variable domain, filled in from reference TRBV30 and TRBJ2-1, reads SQTIHQWPATLVQPVGSPLSLECTVEGTSNPNLYWYRQAAGRGLQLLFYSVGIGQISSEVPQNLSASRPQDRQFILSSKKLLLSDSGFYLCAWSAGGDEQFFGPGTRLTVL.

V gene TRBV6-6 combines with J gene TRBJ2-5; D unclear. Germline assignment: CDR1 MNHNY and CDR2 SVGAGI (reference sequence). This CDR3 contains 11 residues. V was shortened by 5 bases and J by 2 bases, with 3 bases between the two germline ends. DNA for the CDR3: TGTGCCAGCAGTGCACAAGAGACCCAGTACTTC. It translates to CASSAQETQYF.

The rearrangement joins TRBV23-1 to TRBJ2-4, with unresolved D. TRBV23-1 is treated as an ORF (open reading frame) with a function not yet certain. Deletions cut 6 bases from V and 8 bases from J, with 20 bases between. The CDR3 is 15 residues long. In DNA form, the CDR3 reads TGCGCCAGCAGACCTTGTTCGGGCTGTGGAGACATTCAGTACTTC. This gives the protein CASRPCSGCGDIQYF.

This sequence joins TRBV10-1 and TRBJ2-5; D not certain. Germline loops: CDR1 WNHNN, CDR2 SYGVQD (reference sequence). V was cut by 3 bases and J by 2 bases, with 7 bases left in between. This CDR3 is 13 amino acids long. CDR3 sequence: CASSENTQETQYF. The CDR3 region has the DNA TGCGCCAGCAGTGAAAATACACAAGAGACCCAGTACTTC.

The CDR3 sequence is CASSFSRWDSNSPLHF. The CDR3 region has the DNA TGTGCCAGCAGCTTCTCCCGGTGGGACAGCAATTCACCCCTCCACTTT. This chain uses TRBV11-3 with TRBJ1-6; 7 nucleotides match TRBD1. Germline-derived CDR1 and CDR2 are SGHNT and YENEEA. Trimming removed 3 bases from V and 7 bases from J; junction bases left unmatched: 9. The CDR3 length is 16 residues.

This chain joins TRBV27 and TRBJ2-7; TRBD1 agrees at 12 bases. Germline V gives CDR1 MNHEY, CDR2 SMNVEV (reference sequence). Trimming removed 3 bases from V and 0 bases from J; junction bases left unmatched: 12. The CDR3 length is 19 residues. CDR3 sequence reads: CASSFGMTGTGGSSYEQYF. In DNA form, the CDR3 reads TGTGCCAGCAGTTTTGGGATGACCGGGACAGGGGGCTCCTCCTACGAGCAGTACTTC.

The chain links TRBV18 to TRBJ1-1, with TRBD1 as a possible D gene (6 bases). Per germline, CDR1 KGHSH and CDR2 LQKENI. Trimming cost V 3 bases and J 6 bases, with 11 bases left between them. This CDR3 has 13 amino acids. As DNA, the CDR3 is TGTGCCAGCTCACCCGGGGACAACCCTGAAGCTTTCTTT. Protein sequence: CASSPGDNPEAFF.

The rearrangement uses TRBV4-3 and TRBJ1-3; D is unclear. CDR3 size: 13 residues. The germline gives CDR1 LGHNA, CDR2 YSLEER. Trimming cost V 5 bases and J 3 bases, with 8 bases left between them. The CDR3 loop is CASSSKGGNTIYF. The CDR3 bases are TGCGCCAGCAGCTCGAAGGGTGGAAACACCATATATTTT.

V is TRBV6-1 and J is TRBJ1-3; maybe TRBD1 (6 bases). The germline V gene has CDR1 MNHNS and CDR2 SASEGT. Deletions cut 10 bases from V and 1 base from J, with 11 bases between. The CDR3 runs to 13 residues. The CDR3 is CATRDTSGNTIYF. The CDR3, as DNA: TGTGCCACACGGGACACGTCTGGAAACACCATATATTTT.